The rows below give T cell receptor beta chains drawn from one sample of a study of shared clonotypes between healthy human individuals. The repertoire was sequenced with immunoSEQ multiplex PCR; TCRdb's copy has only in-frame clones and lacks some. Of 2 million to 2.5 million clones in the sample, approximately 94% were seen once. Sequencing used naive CD4+ T cells from PBMCs. The receptors derive from a young man in good health. Some clones in this sample may be carry-over from other donors' samples. CDR3s include the opening cysteine and the closing phenylalanine or tryptophan. D genes are given only for firm matches. Only part of the rows carry a size: once, few, many, or a class if the clone is expanded.

TRBJ2-5	TRBV30	.	.	TGTGCCCTTGGAGTAGGACAGAAAGAAGAGACCCAGTACTTC	CALGVGQKEETQYF
TRBJ2-5	TRBV7-2	.	.	TGTGCCAGCAACCCCGGCCGTGGAGTCCAAGAGACCCAGTACTTC	CASNPGRGVQETQYF
TRBJ2-2	TRBV4-1	.	.	TGCGCCAGCAGCCAAAGGTCGCTAAACACCGGGGAGCTGTTTTTT	CASSQRSLNTGELFF
TRBJ1-5	TRBV6-1	.	.	TGTGCCAGCAGTGAAGCGTGGCAGCCCCAGCATTTT	CASSEAWQPQHF
TRBJ2-1	TRBV28	.	.	TGTGCCAGCAGTTTAGAAGATGAGCAGTTCTTC	CASSLEDEQFF
TRBJ2-3	TRBV7-9	.	.	TGTGCCAGCAGCTTATTAGGGGTCAGCACAGATACGCAGTATTTT	CASSLLGVSTDTQYF
TRBJ2-2	TRBV5-5	once	.	TGTGCCAGCAGCTTGGCGGGGGGCCTGAACACCGGGGAGCTGTTTTTT	CASSLAGGLNTGELFF
TRBJ1-4	TRBV28	.	TRBD1	TGTGCCAGCAGCGCCTCGGCAGGGGGCGAAAAACTGTTTTTT	CASSASAGGEKLFF
TRBJ2-1	TRBV7-2	.	TRBD1	TGTGCCAGCAGCGAAGACAGGGATTCCTACAATGAGCAGTTCTTC	CASSEDRDSYNEQFF
TRBJ1-1	TRBV28	.	.	TGTGCCAGCAGTTTTACATCACCCAACACTGAAGCTTTCTTT	CASSFTSPNTEAFF